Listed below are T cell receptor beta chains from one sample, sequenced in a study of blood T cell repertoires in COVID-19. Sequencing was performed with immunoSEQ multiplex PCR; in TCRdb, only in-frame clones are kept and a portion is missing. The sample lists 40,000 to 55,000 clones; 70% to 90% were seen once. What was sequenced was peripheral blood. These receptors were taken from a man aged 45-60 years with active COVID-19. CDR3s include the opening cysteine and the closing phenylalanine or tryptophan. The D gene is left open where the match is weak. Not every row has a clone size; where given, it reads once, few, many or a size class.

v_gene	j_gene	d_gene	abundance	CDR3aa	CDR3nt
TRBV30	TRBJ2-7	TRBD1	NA	CAWSAGTGADYEQYF	TGTGCCTGGAGTGCCGGGACAGGGGCCGACTACGAGCAGTACTTC
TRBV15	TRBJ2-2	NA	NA	CATSRGEAGRAGELFF	TGTGCCACCAGCAGAGGGGAGGCGGGGCGGGCCGGGGAGCTGTTTTTT
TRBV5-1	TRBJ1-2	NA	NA	CASSPDSLYGYTF	TGCGCCAGCAGCCCGGACAGTCTCTATGGCTACACCTTC
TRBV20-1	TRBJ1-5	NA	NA	CSASFQGAITPQHF	TGCAGTGCTAGTTTTCAGGGTGCAATCACGCCCCAGCATTTT
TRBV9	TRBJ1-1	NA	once	CASSFGGGTEAFF	TGTGCCAGCAGCTTTGGAGGTGGCACTGAAGCTTTCTTT
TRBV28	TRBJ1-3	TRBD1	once	CASSLETGKNTIYF	TGTGCCAGCAGTTTGGAGACAGGGAAAAACACCATATATTTT
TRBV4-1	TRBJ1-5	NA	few	CASSPTGVYSNQPQHF	TGCGCCAGCAGCCCTACAGGAGTGTATAGCAATCAGCCCCAGCATTTT
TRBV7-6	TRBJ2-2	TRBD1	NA	CASSSGGTGMANTGELFF	TGTGCCAGCAGCTCCGGGGGGACAGGGATGGCGAACACCGGGGAGCTGTTTTTT
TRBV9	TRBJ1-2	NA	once	CASSLLAEGSYGYTF	TGTGCCAGCAGCCTTCTCGCGGAAGGCTCCTATGGCTACACCTTC
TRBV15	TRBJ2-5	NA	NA	CATSKSRETQYF	TGTGCCACCAGCAAGAGCCGGGAGACCCAGTACTTC
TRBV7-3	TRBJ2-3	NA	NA	CASSLNTGDTQYF	TGTGCCAGCAGCTTAAATACCGGGGATACGCAGTATTTT
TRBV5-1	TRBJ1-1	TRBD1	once	CASSLGTGENTEAFF	TGCGCCAGCAGCTTGGGTACAGGGGAGAACACTGAAGCTTTCTTT
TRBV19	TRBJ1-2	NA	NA	CASSANDRPANYGYTF	TGTGCCAGTAGTGCGAACGACAGGCCAGCTAACTATGGCTACACCTTC
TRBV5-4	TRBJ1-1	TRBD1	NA	CASSLIGQGEEAFF	TGTGCCAGCAGCTTGATCGGACAGGGCGAGGAAGCTTTCTTT
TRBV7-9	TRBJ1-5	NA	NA	CASSLQGNQPQHF	TGTGCCAGCAGTCTACAGGGCAATCAGCCCCAGCATTTT
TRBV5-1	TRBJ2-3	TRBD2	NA	CACKTSGPTDTQYF	TGCGCCTGCAAAACTAGCGGCCCCACAGATACGCAGTATTTT
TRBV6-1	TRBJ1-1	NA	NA	CASSEYPSGAFF	TGTGCCAGCAGTGAATACCCGTCGGGAGCTTTCTTT
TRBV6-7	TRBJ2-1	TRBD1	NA	CASSYEDRGCNEQFF	TGTGCCAGCAGTTACGAGGACAGGGGCTGCAATGAGCAGTTCTTC
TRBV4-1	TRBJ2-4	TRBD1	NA	CASSDIWTGQAKNIQYF	TGCGCCAGCAGTGACATTTGGACAGGACAAGCCAAAAACATTCAGTACTTC
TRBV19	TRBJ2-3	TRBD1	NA	CASSINRGRTDTQYF	TGTGCCAGTAGTATAAACAGGGGGCGCACAGATACGCAGTATTTT
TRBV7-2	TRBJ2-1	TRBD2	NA	CASSPQLAGGEQFF	TGTGCCAGCAGCCCTCAACTAGCGGGGGGTGAGCAGTTCTTC
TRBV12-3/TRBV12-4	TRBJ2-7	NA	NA	CASRMDSPNEQYF	TGTGCCAGCAGGATGGACAGTCCCAACGAGCAGTACTTC
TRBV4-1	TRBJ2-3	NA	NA	CASSPPRDTDTQYF	TGCGCCAGCAGCCCCCCGAGGGACACAGATACGCAGTATTTT
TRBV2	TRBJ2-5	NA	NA	CASSEAGARGETQYF	TGTGCCAGCAGTGAAGCGGGGGCGCGGGGGGAGACCCAGTACTTC
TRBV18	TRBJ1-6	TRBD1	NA	CASSSTGADSPLHF	TGTGCCAGCTCATCCACAGGGGCGGATTCACCCCTCCACTTT
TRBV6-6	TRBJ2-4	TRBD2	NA	CASSSSGSDGNIQYF	TGTGCCAGCAGTTCTAGCGGGTCCGACGGAAACATTCAGTACTTC
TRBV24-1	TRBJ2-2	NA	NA	CATSDPTVATGELFF	TGTGCCACCAGTGACCCGACAGTGGCCACCGGGGAGCTGTTTTTT
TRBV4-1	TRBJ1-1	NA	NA	CASSQLTGALEAFF	TGCGCCAGCAGCCAACTGACAGGAGCCCTTGAAGCTTTCTTT
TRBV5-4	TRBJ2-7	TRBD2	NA	CASSLERGREQYF	TGTGCCAGCAGCTTGGAGCGGGGTAGGGAGCAGTACTTC
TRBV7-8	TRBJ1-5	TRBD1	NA	CASSPFRGRGQPQHF	TGTGCCAGCAGCCCCTTTAGGGGGCGAGGTCAGCCCCAGCATTTT
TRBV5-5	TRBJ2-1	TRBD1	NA	CASSLAGTGTYNEQFF	TGTGCCAGCAGCTTGGCCGGGACAGGGACTTACAATGAGCAGTTCTTC
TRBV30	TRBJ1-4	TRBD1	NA	CAWSQGQPNEKLFF	TGTGCCTGGAGTCAGGGACAGCCTAATGAAAAACTGTTTTTT
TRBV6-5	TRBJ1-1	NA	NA	CASSYDRGGRTEAFF	TGTGCCAGCAGTTACGACCGAGGGGGAAGGACTGAAGCTTTCTTT
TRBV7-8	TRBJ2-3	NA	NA	CASSSLDTQYF	TGTGCCAGCAGCTCCCTAGATACGCAGTATTTT
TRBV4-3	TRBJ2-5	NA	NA	CASSHSWKTGGPGETQYF	TGCGCCAGCAGCCACTCCTGGAAAACCGGAGGGCCGGGGGAGACCCAGTACTTC
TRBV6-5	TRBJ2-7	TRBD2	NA	CASSPRTSGIYEQYF	TGTGCCAGCAGTCCACGGACTAGCGGGATCTACGAGCAGTACTTC
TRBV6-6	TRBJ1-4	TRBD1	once	CASTPQDRANEKLFF	TGTGCCAGCACCCCCCAGGACAGGGCTAATGAAAAACTGTTTTTT
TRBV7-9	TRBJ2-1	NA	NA	CASSSRDTGLGSYNEQFF	TGTGCCAGCAGCTCTCGGGACACCGGGCTGGGTTCCTACAATGAGCAGTTCTTC
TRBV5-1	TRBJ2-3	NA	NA	CASSLVAGTDTQYF	TGCGCCAGCAGCTTGGTGGCGGGCACAGATACGCAGTATTTT
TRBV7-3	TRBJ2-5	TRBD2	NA	CASSPSTSGGETQYF	TGTGCCAGCAGCCCCTCGACTAGCGGGGGGGAGACCCAGTACTTC
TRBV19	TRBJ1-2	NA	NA	CASSVWGEYGYTF	TGTGCCAGTAGCGTATGGGGGGAATATGGCTACACCTTC
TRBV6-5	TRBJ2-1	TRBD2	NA	CASSNREASYNEQFF	TGTGCCAGCAGTAACCGGGAGGCGTCCTACAATGAGCAGTTCTTC
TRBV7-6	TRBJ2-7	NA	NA	CASSSYMTYEQYF	TGTGCCAGCAGTTCCTATATGACCTACGAGCAGTACTTC
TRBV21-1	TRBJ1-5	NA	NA	CASSIALGGGEQPQHF	TGTGCCAGCAGCATTGCCCTCGGGGGGGGCGAGCAGCCCCAGCATTTT
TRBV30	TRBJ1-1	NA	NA	CAWTQEPLNTEAFF	TGTGCCTGGACTCAGGAACCGCTGAACACTGAAGCTTTCTTT
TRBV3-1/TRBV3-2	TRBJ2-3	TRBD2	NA	CASSPRPPRASGGVDTQYF	TGTGCCAGCAGCCCAAGACCCCCCCGGGCTAGCGGGGGGGTAGATACGCAGTATTTT